This TCR beta chain was recorded in a study of blood T cell repertoires in COVID-19. This CDR3 contains 10 residues. Sequenced by immunoSEQ multiplex PCR; TCRdb stores in-frame clones only, minus some. The profile shows roughly 360,000 clones, about 89% of them singletons. The participants were between about 18 and 90 years old and came from about two dozen US areas. This receptor was obtained from a man aged 30 to 39 who had recovered from COVID-19. Sequencing input: PBMCs or T cells enriched from blood (not recorded which). The chain is built from TRBV21-1 and TRBJ2-7; TRBD1, the table's D call, lacks a check against the DNA. TRBV21-1 is a known pseudogene. CDR3 sequence reads: CASSRDRDHF. The CDR3 DNA reads as TGTGCCAGCAGCCGGGACAGGGATCACTTC.